Below, one T cell receptor beta chain is given with its context. The antigen remains undetermined. This specimen belongs to a study of T cell responses to AZD1222 COVID-19 vaccine. General study findings and limits: Donors were chiefly white British, with a greater number of females, and clonal diversity was perhaps underestimated. Increased Spike-specific TCR breadth and depth were observed after two AZD1222 doses.

The assay was immunoSEQ multiplex PCR, and TCRdb's table has in-frame clones only and misses some. The table shows 60,000 to 100,000 clones, with 92% occurring only once. The clonotype originates from an adult in good health. The sequencing here drew on peripheral blood, taken on day 0 of MenACWY control vaccination.

The CDR3 nucleotides are TGTGCCAGCAGCTTAGTGGGGGATTCACCCCTCCACTTT. It codes for CASSLVGDSPLHF. The chain carries TRBV7-8 and TRBJ1-6; D perhaps matches TRBD1 (5 bases). The germline gives CDR1 SGHVS, CDR2 FQNEAQ. The CDR3 consists of 13 residues. Trimming pared 1 base from V and 8 bases from J, leaving 6 bases between.